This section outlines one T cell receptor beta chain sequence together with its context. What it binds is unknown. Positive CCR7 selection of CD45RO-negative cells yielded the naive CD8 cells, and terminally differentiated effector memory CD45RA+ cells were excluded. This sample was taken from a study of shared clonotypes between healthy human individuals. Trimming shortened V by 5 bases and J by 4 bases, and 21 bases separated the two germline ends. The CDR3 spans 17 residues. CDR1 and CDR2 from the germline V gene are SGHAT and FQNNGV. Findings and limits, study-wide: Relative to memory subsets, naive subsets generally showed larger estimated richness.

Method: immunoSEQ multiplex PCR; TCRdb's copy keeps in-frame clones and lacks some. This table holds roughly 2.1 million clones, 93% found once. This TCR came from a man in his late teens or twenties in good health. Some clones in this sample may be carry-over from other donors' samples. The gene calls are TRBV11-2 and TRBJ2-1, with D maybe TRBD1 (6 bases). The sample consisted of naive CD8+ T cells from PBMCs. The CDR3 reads CASSEGPGTSSYNEQFF. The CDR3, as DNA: TGTGCCAGCAGCGAAGGCCCAGGGACAAGTTCTTACAATGAGCAGTTCTTC.